This entry describes one T cell receptor (beta chain). The antigen remains unidentified. These data originate in a study of CD8 T cells in Susac syndrome. Across the whole study: Of the sequenced Susac syndrome patients, over 5 had active disease and 8 or 9 were in remission.

Overall study findings and caveats: The CD4+ T cell repertoire of patients with Susac syndrome showed no detectable clonal expansion.

Reverse transcription used roughly 0.45 to 1 ug RNA and random hexamers. Multiplex immunoSEQ PCR targeted 54 Vbeta and 13 Jbeta TCR beta segments. Each CDR3 protein gets one entry after TCRdb re-called the immunoSEQ multiplex PCR reads with MiXCR. The profile shows about 190,000 distinct CDR3 sequences, 90% to 97% of them singletons. The V gene end was trimmed by 8 bases and the J gene end by 14 bases; junction bases not matched to a gene: 15. The CDR3 totals 13 residues. Looked up from germline, CDR1 is MNHNS and CDR2 is SASEGT. The sequencing input was CD4+ T cells from PBMCs. This chain connects TRBV6-1 to TRBJ2-1; 7 bases fit TRBD1. This clonotype was obtained from a human donor with Susac syndrome. The CDR3 loop is CASQREGARVKFF. The CDR3 bases are TGTGCCAGCCAACGAGAGGGGGCGCGGGTCAAGTTCTTC.